The 20 T cell receptor beta chains reported below all come from one sample, sequenced in a study of blood T cells in healthy people across ages. A J-beta primer mix and a sample-barcoded 5' primer were used in a second PCR of about 7 to 12 cycles. TCRdb reanalysed the 5' RACE reads using MiXCR and keeps one entry per CDR3 protein. This table has 1.5 million to 2 million distinct CDR3 sequences, 49% appearing once. The sample comprised blood. Receptor source: a woman aged 40 to 55 in good health.

V and J are TRBV7-2 and TRBJ2-1; 8 nucleotides align to TRBD2. Germline loops: CDR1 SGHTA, CDR2 FQGNSA. Germline trimming cut 2 bases from V and 8 bases from J; bases unmatched to any gene: 8. The CDR3 sequence is 15 residues long. This chain's CDR3 is CASSLPGLGTYEQFF. The CDR3, as DNA: TGTGCCAGCAGCTTACCGGGACTAGGTACATATGAGCAGTTCTTC.

The rearrangement links TRBV20-1 to TRBJ1-2; TRBD1 is a possible D gene (5 bases). Trimming cost V 6 bases and J 2 bases, with 19 bases left between them. The germline gives CDR1 DFQATT, CDR2 SNEGSKA (reference sequence). This CDR3 has 15 residues. CDR3 in amino acids: CSAERTSKENYGYTF. The CDR3 coding sequence is TGCAGTGCGGAACGGACAAGCAAAGAAAACTATGGCTACACCTTC.

The CDR3 DNA reads as TGTGCCAGCAGCCCTCATCAGGGACAGGGCCCTTATCCTTACAATGAGCAGTTCTTC. Protein: CASSPHQGQGPYPYNEQFF. The chain is built from TRBV21-1 and TRBJ2-1; the table's D call, TRBD1, has no DNA check behind it. TRBV21-1 is a documented pseudogene. The length of the CDR3 is 19 residues.

The V call is TRBV4-2, the J call TRBJ1-1, with D perhaps TRBD1 (6 bases). The V gene lost 1 base and the J gene lost 2 bases, with 11 bases spanning the gap. This CDR3 comprises 15 residues. From germline, CDR1 is LGHNA and CDR2 YNFKEQ. The CDR3 nucleotides read TGTGCCAGCAGCCAAGCAACGACAGGCAACACTGAAGCTTTCTTT. It yields the protein CASSQATTGNTEAFF.

This clonotype came up once. The chain couples TRBV6-5 to TRBJ1-6; D unresolved. In germline, CDR1 is MNHEY, CDR2 SVGAGI. The V gene lost 0 bases and the J gene lost 7 bases, with 10 bases spanning the gap. This CDR3 has 15 amino acids. CDR3 in DNA: TGTGCCAGCAGTTACTCGGACTTAAGGAATTCACCCCTCCACTTT. Translation gives CASSYSDLRNSPLHF.

The chain carries TRBV20-1 and TRBJ2-7; 9 bases align to TRBD1. V shed 2 bases, J shed 4 bases, and the junction held 9 bases outside the gene matches. Germline V lookup: CDR1 DFQATT, CDR2 SNEGSKA (reference sequence). The CDR3 has 15 residues. CDR3 loop: CSARHDLGQGYEQYF. CDR3 DNA sequence: TGCAGTGCTAGACACGACCTGGGACAGGGATACGAGCAGTACTTC.

The chain combines TRBV20-1 with TRBJ2-3, with TRBD2 matching over 9 bases. CDR1 and CDR2 from the germline V gene are DFQATT and SNEGSKA (reference sequence). Trimming cost V 8 bases and J 4 bases; bases outside gene matches: 10. CDR3 length: 14 residues. CDR3 sequence: CSCKTGLASDTQYF. CDR3 sequence (DNA): TGCAGTTGTAAGACGGGACTAGCATCAGATACGCAGTATTTT.

This clonotype has a single count. V and J are TRBV5-1 and TRBJ1-6, with 9 positions matching TRBD1. The germline V gene encodes CDR1 SGHRS and CDR2 YFSETQ. V lost 3 bases and J lost 6; bases outside the gene matches: 4. This CDR3 has 15 residues. CDR3 nucleotide sequence: TGCGCCAGCAGCTCGGCGGGACAGGGTAATTCACCCCTCCACTTT. Its translation: CASSSAGQGNSPLHF. Using reference TRBV5-1 and TRBJ1-6 for the parts outside the CDR3, the full variable domain is KAGVTQTPRYLIKTRGQQVTLSCSPISGHRSVSWYQQTPGQGLQFLFEYFSETQRNKGNFPGRFSGRQFSNSRSEMNVSTLELGDSALYLCASSSAGQGNSPLHFGNGTRLTVT.

This clonotype was counted a single time. The V and J genes are TRBV6-2 or TRBV6-3 and TRBJ2-1, with 9 positions matching TRBD1. This CDR3 is built from 15 residues. Germline lookup yields CDR1 MNHEY and CDR2 SVGEGT. With V trimmed by 5 bases and J by 3 bases, 5 bases remained unmatched. The CDR3 loop is CASSKTGGLYNEQFF. The CDR3 DNA is TGTGCCAGCAGTAAGACAGGGGGGCTCTACAATGAGCAGTTCTTC.

A few counts support this clonotype. The chain joins TRBV5-1 to TRBJ2-5, with D possibly TRBD2 on 5 matching bases. The V gene lost 1 base and the J gene lost 2 bases, with 9 bases spanning the gap. The germline gives CDR1 SGHRS, CDR2 YFSETQ. This CDR3 is 14 amino acids long. The CDR3 loop reads CASSLRRLQETQYF. CDR3 bases: TGCGCCAGCAGCTTGAGGAGACTACAAGAGACCCAGTACTTC.

V gene TRBV4-3 combines with J gene TRBJ2-5; D remains ambiguous. The CDR3 is 16 amino acids. V was trimmed by 2 bases and J by 2 bases, leaving 15 bases between them. The V gene's germline CDR1 is LGHNA and CDR2 YSLEER. This CDR3 is CASSQSPPGPQETQYF. The DNA of the CDR3 is TGCGCCAGCAGCCAAAGCCCCCCCGGGCCGCAAGAGACCCAGTACTTC.

The V and J genes are TRBV7-9 and TRBJ1-4, with 7 positions matching TRBD1. Germline V CDR1 and CDR2: SEHNR, FQNEAQ (reference sequence). The J segment lost 0 bases and the V segment lost 5 bases, leaving 9 bases of the junction unmatched. The CDR3 is 17 residues long. Here the CDR3 reads CASSQIQGFTTNEKLFF. DNA of the CDR3: TGTGCCAGCAGCCAGATACAGGGGTTCACAACTAATGAAAAACTGTTTTTT.

Only a few counts were recorded for this clonotype. The V gene is TRBV27, the J gene TRBJ2-7; a weak D match, TRBD2 (7 bases). The CDR3 is 15 amino acids. Deletions cut 2 bases from V and 3 bases from J, with 14 bases between. Germline lookup yields CDR1 MNHEY and CDR2 SMNVEV (reference sequence). The CDR3 sequence is CASSLVSGEGYEQYF. CDR3 coding DNA: TGTGCCAGCAGTTTAGTTTCAGGGGAGGGCTACGAGCAGTACTTC.

This clonotype was observed a few times. The chain joins TRBV14 to TRBJ1-2; D gene uncertain. The CDR3 is made up of 16 amino acids. Germline V gives CDR1 SGHDN, CDR2 FVKESK. Trimming removed 0 bases from V and 4 bases from J, with 15 bases in between. The CDR3 sequence is CASSQDRFVWSYGYTF. In DNA form, the CDR3 reads TGTGCCAGCAGCCAAGATAGGTTCGTTTGGTCCTATGGCTACACCTTC.

CDR3 loop: CATQPGGSGIDTQYF. In nucleotides, the CDR3 is TGTGCCACCCAACCGGGGGGGAGTGGTATAGATACGCAGTATTTT. The chain joins TRBV12-3 or TRBV12-4 to TRBJ2-3; 8 positions match TRBD2. This CDR3 region has 15 residues. V shed 10 bases and J 5 bases; nucleotides not matched to a gene: 14.

The rearrangement uses TRBV14 and TRBJ2-3; TRBD2 aligns across 7 bases. In germline, CDR1 is SGHDN, CDR2 FVKESK. The CDR3 totals 15 residues. V was clipped by 1 base and J by 4 bases; unmatched bases: 5. The CDR3 DNA is TGTGCCAGCAGCCAAGGGGACTACTTCCCAGATACGCAGTATTTT. Residues: CASSQGDYFPDTQYF.

This clonotype was seen only a few times. The V and J genes are TRBV7-2 and TRBJ1-2, with 7 bases matching TRBD1. Germline V CDR1 and CDR2: SGHTA, FQGNSA. V was clipped by 4 bases and J by 5 bases; unmatched bases: 7. The CDR3 sequence is 14 residues long. The CDR3 DNA follows: TGTGCCAGCAGCTCGGTGGCAGGGGGATATGGCTACACCTTC. Translation: CASSSVAGGYGYTF.

The chain couples TRBV29-1 to TRBJ1-1; D not certain. Germline V gene sequence: CDR1 SQVTM, CDR2 ANQGSEA. The V and J ends lost 4 bases and 5 bases respectively, with 14 bases between them. The CDR3 totals 13 residues. The CDR3 sequence is CSVGVILGTEAFF. CDR3 DNA: TGCAGCGTTGGGGTCATATTGGGAACTGAAGCTTTCTTT.

The J gene is TRBJ2-5, the V gene TRBV5-6; D is perhaps TRBD2 (7 bases). The DNA end lines up better with TRBJ2-7; the J call may be wrong. The CDR3 consists of 15 residues. CDR1 is SGHDT and CDR2 is YYEEEE in the germline V gene. DNA of the CDR3: TGTGCCAGCAGCTTGGAGAGTGGGGGGGCGGGCGAGCAGTACTTC. Protein product: CASSLESGGAGEQYF.

This clonotype was seen a handful of times. This rearrangement joins TRBV28 to TRBJ2-1, with 7 bases aligning to TRBD2. The CDR3 length is 14 residues. Trimming at V came to 7 bases and at J to 7 bases, leaving 10 bases not matched to a gene. Germline V gives CDR1 MDHEN, CDR2 SYDVKM. CDR3 nucleotides: TGTGCCAGCAAACGGGGAGGGGTGGAGAATGAGCAGTTCTTC. It encodes CASKRGGVENEQFF.